This is a list of T cell receptor beta chains from one sample in a study of shared clonotypes between healthy human individuals. Only in-frame clones appear in the TCRdb table, and some are missing; sequencing was by immunoSEQ multiplex PCR. In the table there are some 2,000,000 clones, 90% to 96% of which are singletons. The sequencing input was naive CD4+ T cells sorted from blood. These receptors all come from a young man in good health. Both conserved end residues are part of each CDR3. D genes are given only for firm matches. Rows may omit the clone size; those that give it use once, few, many or a size class.

D gene	V gene	clone size	J gene	CDR3 DNA	CDR3 protein
.	TRBV5-4	.	TRBJ2-7	TGTGCCAGCAGCTTGGGCAGGGATAGCGAGCAGTACTTC	CASSLGRDSEQYF
.	TRBV7-9	.	TRBJ2-1	TGTGCCAGCAGCTTAGCTTTTTTAGGGACGAACAATGAGCAGTTCTTC	CASSLAFLGTNNEQFF
.	TRBV5-6	once	TRBJ2-6	TGTGCCAGCAGCCTGGCTACGACTGGGGCCAACGTCCTGACTTTC	CASSLATTGANVLTF
TRBD2	TRBV4-1	.	TRBJ2-3	TGCGCCAGCAGCCGCCGATTAGCGGGACTTGGCACAGATACGCAGTATTTT	CASSRRLAGLGTDTQYF
TRBD1	TRBV5-4	.	TRBJ2-7	TGTGCCAGCAGCTTGCCCGGACAGGGAAGCTCCTACGAGCAGTACTTC	CASSLPGQGSSYEQYF
TRBD2	TRBV5-1	.	TRBJ2-5	TGCGCCAGCAGCTTGGCCCCGAGGACTAGCGGGGAGACCCAGTACTTC	CASSLAPRTSGETQYF
.	TRBV12-5	.	TRBJ2-7	TGTGCTAGTGGTTTCCAGTACGAGCAGTACTTC	CASGFQYEQYF
TRBD1	TRBV29-1	.	TRBJ1-5	TGCAGCGTTGTGGACAGGTTCAATCAGCCCCAGCATTTT	CSVVDRFNQPQHF
TRBD2	TRBV7-6	.	TRBJ2-3	TGTGCCAGCAGCTTAACTACCGGGACTAGCCCTCGGTTGAGGCCAGATACGCAGTATTTT	CASSLTTGTSPRLRPDTQYF
.	TRBV5-8	.	TRBJ2-1	TGTGCCAGCAGCTCGCTCTCCTACAATGAGCAGTTCTTC	CASSSLSYNEQFF
TRBD1	TRBV19	.	TRBJ1-2	TGTGCCAGTAGCAGAGACAGGGGGAACAACTATGGCTACACCTTC	CASSRDRGNNYGYTF
.	TRBV30	.	TRBJ1-5	TGTGCCTGGAGTGTACGTAGTACAGCCGCAATTCAGCCCCAGCATTTT	CAWSVRSTAAIQPQHF
.	TRBV6-1	.	TRBJ1-1	TGTGCCAGCACTTGGACAGCCATGAACACTGAAGCTTTCTTT	CASTWTAMNTEAFF
.	TRBV21-1	.	TRBJ1-2	TGTGCCACCATTGAGCCGAGGACCACTCCAAAAGGCCCCTCGGGCTACACCTTC	CATIEPRTTPKGPSGYTF
.	TRBV2	.	TRBJ2-1	TGTGCCAGCAGTACCGACAGGAGCTCCTACAATGAGCAGTTCTTC	CASSTDRSSYNEQFF
TRBD1	TRBV5-4	once	TRBJ2-5	TGTGCCAGCAGCTTGGGACAGGGAGTTGGAGAGACCCAGTACTTC	CASSLGQGVGETQYF
.	TRBV11-2	once	TRBJ1-3	TGTGCCAGCAGCCTTATGACAGCGTACTCTGGAAACACCATATATTTT	CASSLMTAYSGNTIYF
TRBD1	TRBV7-8	.	TRBJ1-3	TGTGCCAGCAGCTTAGTACAGGGGAATGGAAACACCATATATTTT	CASSLVQGNGNTIYF
TRBD1	TRBV18	.	TRBJ1-1	TGTGCCAGCTCATACGACAGGGGAGGCCCTGAAGCTTTCTTT	CASSYDRGGPEAFF
TRBD1	TRBV28	.	TRBJ1-4	TGTGCCAGCAGGACCACTGACAGGGGACGGGCTGAAAAACTGTTTTTT	CASRTTDRGRAEKLFF
TRBD1	TRBV7-9	.	TRBJ1-4	TGTGCCAGCAGCCCGAGGACAGGCTCTGATAATGAAAAACTGTTTTTT	CASSPRTGSDNEKLFF
.	TRBV6-5	once	TRBJ1-1	TGTGCCAGCAGTTCCCGTGGTATGAACACTGAAGCTTTCTTT	CASSSRGMNTEAFF
TRBD1	TRBV19	.	TRBJ1-3	TGTGCCAGTAGTATAAGCGCCGGGACAGGGAGAAACACCATATATTTT	CASSISAGTGRNTIYF
.	TRBV5-4	.	TRBJ2-5	TGTGCCAGCAGCTTGGTAGGGGGATACAGCCAGGAGACCCAGTACTTC	CASSLVGGYSQETQYF
TRBD1	TRBV28	.	TRBJ1-2	TGTGCCAGCAGCCGCCCCGGGACAGCCACCTTC	CASSRPGTATF
.	TRBV28	.	TRBJ2-5	TGTGCCAGCAAGGGAACTAGAGAGGGAGAGACCCAGTACTTC	CASKGTREGETQYF
TRBD1	TRBV10-3	.	TRBJ1-2	TGTGCCATCAGTGAGCAGGCAGGGGGTCACTATGGCTACACCTTC	CAISEQAGGHYGYTF
.	TRBV21-1	.	TRBJ2-7	TGTGCCAGCATCGATTCACCGAGGAGCTCCTACGAGCAGTACTTC	CASIDSPRSSYEQYF
TRBD1	TRBV6-6	once	TRBJ2-7	TGTGCCAGCACTCCCCCTTTCGGGACAGGGACGTACGAGCAGTACTTC	CASTPPFGTGTYEQYF
.	TRBV9	.	TRBJ2-5	TGTGCCAGCAGCGTAGGGGACTCGAAGGGTGCGACCCAGTACTTC	CASSVGDSKGATQYF
.	TRBV9	.	TRBJ1-1	TGTGCCAGCAGCGTCTCCAGGGATACTGAAGCTTTCTTT	CASSVSRDTEAFF
TRBD2	TRBV20-1	.	TRBJ2-5	TGCAGTGCTGAACTAGCGGAGACCCAGTACTTC	CSAELAETQYF
.	TRBV5-6	.	TRBJ2-7	TGTGCCAGCAGCTTGGGTTACAGGGTGGACGAGCAGTACTTC	CASSLGYRVDEQYF
.	TRBV9	.	TRBJ1-4	TGTGCCAGCAGCCCCCCCGGGAGGGAAAAACTGTTTTTT	CASSPPGREKLFF
TRBD2	TRBV6-6	.	TRBJ2-1	TGTGCCAGCAGACCCCCGGGGGGGACGGGGAATGAGCAGTTCTTC	CASRPPGGTGNEQFF
.	TRBV4-1	.	TRBJ2-2	TGCGCCAGCAGCCAAGATGGAAGTACGGGGGAGCTGTTTTTT	CASSQDGSTGELFF
TRBD1	TRBV6-5	.	TRBJ1-6	TGTGCCAGCAGCCGGGGACAGAACACTAATTCACCCCTCCACTTT	CASSRGQNTNSPLHF
TRBD1	TRBV30	.	TRBJ1-6	TGTGCCTGGAGCCTACCGGGACAGCGTAATTCACCCCTCCACTTT	CAWSLPGQRNSPLHF
.	TRBV19	.	TRBJ2-7	TGTGCCAGTAGTAAGGTGGGGGTCTTGTCCTACGAGCAGTACTTC	CASSKVGVLSYEQYF
.	TRBV14	.	TRBJ1-1	TGTGCCAGTTCCACTGGGGCACTGCTGAGGACTGAAGCTTTCTTT	CASSTGALLRTEAFF
TRBD2	TRBV27	.	TRBJ2-3	TGTGCCAGCAGTTTGACTAGCGGTGCACAGTATTTT	CASSLTSGAQYF
TRBD1	TRBV19	.	TRBJ1-5	TGTGCCATCGATCCCGGGACAGGGGATAATCAGCCCCAGCATTTT	CAIDPGTGDNQPQHF
TRBD2	TRBV10-3	.	TRBJ2-7	TGTGCCATCAGGTCGCTAGCGGGGTCCTACGAGCAGTACTTC	CAIRSLAGSYEQYF
.	TRBV19	.	TRBJ2-5	TGTGCCAGTAGTATGGCAGGGGCGGAGACCCAGTACTTC	CASSMAGAETQYF
TRBD1	TRBV6-4	.	TRBJ2-2	TGTGCCAGCAGTCGGACAGGGGGCTTAAACACCGGGGAGCTGTTTTTT	CASSRTGGLNTGELFF
.	TRBV5-1	.	TRBJ2-2	TGCGCCAGCAGCTTGGACGGTCAGACGAACACCGGGGAGCTGTTTTTT	CASSLDGQTNTGELFF
.	TRBV5-4	.	TRBJ2-7	TGTGCCAGCAGCTTGTACAATTACTACGAGCAGTACTTC	CASSLYNYYEQYF
.	TRBV18	.	TRBJ1-4	TGTGCCAGCTCATCGACGGTAACTAATGAAAAACTGTTTTTT	CASSSTVTNEKLFF
.	TRBV2	.	TRBJ2-7	TGTGCCAGCAGGCCAGCAGCTTCCTACGAGCAGTACTTC	CASRPAASYEQYF
.	TRBV7-9	.	TRBJ2-3	TGTGCCAGCAGCTTAGCAGGAAGAGATACGCAGTATTTT	CASSLAGRDTQYF
.	TRBV6-1	.	TRBJ2-7	TGTGCCAGCACTAACAGACGCTACGAGCAGTACTTC	CASTNRRYEQYF
TRBD1	TRBV30	.	TRBJ1-5	TGTGCCTGGGGGGGACAGGGGGTTCAGCCCCAGCATTTT	CAWGGQGVQPQHF
TRBD1	TRBV6-1	.	TRBJ2-7	TGTGCCAGCAGTGAACCTGGACAGGGCGCCTACGAGCAGTACTTC	CASSEPGQGAYEQYF
TRBD1	TRBV5-1	.	TRBJ1-3	TGCGCCAGCAGCCCCGGGACAGGGGAAGGAAACACCATATATTTT	CASSPGTGEGNTIYF
.	TRBV15	few	TRBJ1-1	TGTGCCACCAGCAGAGATCGCACTGAAGCTTTCTTT	CATSRDRTEAFF
.	TRBV12-2	.	TRBJ2-2	TGTGCAAGTCGCTTAATACGACACCTGGACAGGCTAAATACCGGGGAGCTGTTTTTT	CASRLIRHLDRLNTGELFF
.	TRBV7-2	.	TRBJ1-2	TGTGCCAGCAGCTTATCTTCAGGGTATGGCTACACCTTC	CASSLSSGYGYTF
.	TRBV5-3	once	TRBJ1-1	TGTGCCAGAAGTTTCCTTTCCAGTCTTGAAGCTTTCTTT	CARSFLSSLEAFF